This TCR beta chain comes out of a study of T-cell reconstitution after alpha-beta-depleted transplantation in children. Notes on the study in general: In some patients, recipient T cells and intrathymic progenitors surviving conditioning explained high day-60 diversity. Alpha-beta T cells about two months after transplant reportedly derived from several hundred expanded graft clones.

This sample's TCRbeta library carried unique molecular identifier barcodes. TCRdb reprocessed the PCR reads with MiXCR, giving one entry per CDR3 protein. This table holds about 200,000 distinct CDR3 sequences, 6.3% found once. This clonotype was seen many times. Its antigen is not identified. The length of the CDR3 is 17 residues. Germline V CDR1 and CDR2: MNHEY, SVGAGI. The V segment lost 0 bases and the J segment 9 bases; nucleotides outside the gene matches: 14. The sequencing used PBMCs, collected before TCRalphabeta/CD19-depleted stem cell transplant. The sequence came from a girl younger than two with combined immunodeficiency, due to receive a stem cell transplant. V and J are TRBV6-5 and TRBJ2-1; 7 bases line up with TRBD2. CDR3 nucleotide sequence: TGTGCCAGCAGTTACTCGAGGACTAGTGCCCCTGGGCGTGAGCAGTTCTTC. Its translation: CASSYSRTSAPGREQFF.